This T cell receptor (beta chain) was captured in a study of blood T cell repertoires in COVID-19. On the study more broadly: Sites in the United States, Italy and Spain provided acute and convalescent COVID-19 samples. From T cells, B-cell-depleted T cells, or PBMCs came the material, which was cDNA or gDNA.

The CDR3 is 15 amino acids. CDR1 GTSNPN and CDR2 SVGIG come from the germline V gene (reference sequence). V was clipped by 3 bases and J by 7 bases; unmatched bases: 7. The assay was immunoSEQ multiplex PCR, and TCRdb's table has in-frame clones only and misses some. The table records tens of thousands of clones, around 87% of them present only once. The genes are TRBV30 and TRBJ2-1; TRBD2 agrees at 12 bases. The receptor was derived from a man in his fifties or sixties with acute or convalescent COVID-19. The specimen sequenced was peripheral blood. CDR3 protein: CAWSPLAGGKNEQFF. The CDR3, as DNA: TGTGCCTGGAGCCCGCTAGCGGGGGGGAAAAATGAGCAGTTCTTC. The full variable domain, rest sourced from reference TRBV30 and TRBJ2-1, is SQTIHQWPATLVQPVGSPLSLECTVEGTSNPNLYWYRQAAGRGLQLLFYSVGIGQISSEVPQNLSASRPQDRQFILSSKKLLLSDSGFYLCAWSPLAGGKNEQFFGPGTRLTVL.